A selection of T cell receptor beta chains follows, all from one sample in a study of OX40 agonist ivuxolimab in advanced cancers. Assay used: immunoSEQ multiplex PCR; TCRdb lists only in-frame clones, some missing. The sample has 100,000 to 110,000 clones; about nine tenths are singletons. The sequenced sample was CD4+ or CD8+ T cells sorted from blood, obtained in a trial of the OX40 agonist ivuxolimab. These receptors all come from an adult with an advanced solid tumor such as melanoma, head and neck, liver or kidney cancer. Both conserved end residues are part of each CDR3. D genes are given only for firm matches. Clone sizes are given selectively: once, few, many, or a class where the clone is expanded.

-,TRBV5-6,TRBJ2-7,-,TGTGCCAGCAGCTTGGTTGGTGAGGTCTACGAGCAGTACTTC,CASSLVGEVYEQYF
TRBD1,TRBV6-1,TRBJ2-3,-,TGTGCCAGCAGTGAGCCCGCAGGGGGCGGCGCAGATACGCAGTATTTT,CASSEPAGGGADTQYF
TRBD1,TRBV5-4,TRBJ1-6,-,TGTGCCAGCAGCGGACAGGGGGCTATAAGTTCACCCCTCCACTTT,CASSGQGAISSPLHF
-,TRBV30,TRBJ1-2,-,TGTGCCTGGAGTGGTAGGGGTCCTCCTTATTATGGCTACACCTTC,CAWSGRGPPYYGYTF
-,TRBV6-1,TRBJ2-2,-,TGTGCCAGCAGTCCGAAGACGGTCACCGGGGAGCTGTTTTTT,CASSPKTVTGELFF
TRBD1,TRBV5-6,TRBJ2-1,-,TGTGCCAGCAGCTTGCCGATAGGGACAGGGGGTGACTACAATGAGCAGTTCTTC,CASSLPIGTGGDYNEQFF
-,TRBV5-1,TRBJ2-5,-,TGCGCCAGCAGTACGACACGAGTACAAGAGACCCAGTACTTC,CASSTTRVQETQYF
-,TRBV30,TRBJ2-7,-,TGTGCCTGGGGAACTAGTTCCTACGAGCAGTACTTC,CAWGTSSYEQYF
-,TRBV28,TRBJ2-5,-,TGTGCCAGCATACCTCGCCACCAAGAGACCCAGTACTTC,CASIPRHQETQYF
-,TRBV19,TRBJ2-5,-,TGTGCCAGTAGAATAGAAGGTTCTAGGATCCAAGAGACCCAGTACTTC,CASRIEGSRIQETQYF
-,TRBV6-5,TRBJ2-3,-,TGTGCCAGCAGTCGGGACGGCGGAGATACGCAGTATTTT,CASSRDGGDTQYF
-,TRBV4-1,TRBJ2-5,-,TGCGCCAGCAGCCCACCCCCGTCCGAGGACTGGGAAGAGACCCAGTACTTC,CASSPPPSEDWEETQYF
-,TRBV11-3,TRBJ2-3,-,TGTGCCAGCAGCTTGGGCCAGGGGTCCACTGATACGCAGTATTTT,CASSLGQGSTDTQYF
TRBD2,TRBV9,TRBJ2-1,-,TGTGCCAGCAGCGTGGGGACTAGCGGGAGGGCCAGGAATGAGCAGTTCTTC,CASSVGTSGRARNEQFF
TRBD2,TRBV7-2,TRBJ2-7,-,TGTGCCAGCAGCCTCTATGCGGGGGCCTACGAGCAGTACTTC,CASSLYAGAYEQYF
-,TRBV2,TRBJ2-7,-,TGTGCCAGCCATAAATCCCAGCGCGCGGCGACACTCATCCGACCATACGAGCAGTACTTC,CASHKSQRAATLIRPYEQYF
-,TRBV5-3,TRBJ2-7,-,TGTGCCAGAAGTCCTCACAGGAACTCCTACGAGCAGTACTTC,CARSPHRNSYEQYF
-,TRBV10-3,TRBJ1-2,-,TGTGCCATCAGTGAACATACAGGGTCTCCCTATGGCTACACCTTC,CAISEHTGSPYGYTF
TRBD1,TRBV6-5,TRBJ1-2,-,TGTGCCAGCAGCATTACAGGGGTCGGCTACACCTTC,CASSITGVGYTF
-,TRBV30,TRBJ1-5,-,TGTGCCTGGGGGCAAGCCCGTCATCAGCCCCAGCATTTT,CAWGQARHQPQHF
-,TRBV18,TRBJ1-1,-,TGTGCCAGCTCACCAGACCAAAACACTGAAGCTTTCTTT,CASSPDQNTEAFF
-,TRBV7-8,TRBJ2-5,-,TGTGCCAGCAGCTTTAAAAGAGGAGAGACCCAGTACTTC,CASSFKRGETQYF
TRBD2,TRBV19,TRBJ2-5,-,TGTGCCAGTAGTATCGGGGGGAGGAAGGCCCAGTACTTC,CASSIGGRKAQYF
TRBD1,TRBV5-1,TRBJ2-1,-,TGCGCCAGCAGCCCGTCCGACAGGGGCGCCCCTAACTACAATGAGCAGTTCTTC,CASSPSDRGAPNYNEQFF
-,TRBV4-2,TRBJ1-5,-,TGTGCCAGCAGCCAAGATGGGGCGGGGAATCAGCCCCAGCATTTT,CASSQDGAGNQPQHF
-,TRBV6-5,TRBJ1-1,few,TGTGCCAGCAGTAGAGGGTCGAACACTGAAGCTTTCTTT,CASSRGSNTEAFF
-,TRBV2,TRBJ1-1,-,TGTGCCAGCAGTCCGCTACAGGGTGGGACTGAAGCTTTCTTT,CASSPLQGGTEAFF
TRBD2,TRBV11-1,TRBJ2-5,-,TGTGCCAGCAGCCCCGGACTAGCGGGAGAGACCCAGTACTTC,CASSPGLAGETQYF
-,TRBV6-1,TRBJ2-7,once,TGTGCCAGCAGTGTGGCCCAGGGGTATGGCTACGAGCAGTACTTC,CASSVAQGYGYEQYF
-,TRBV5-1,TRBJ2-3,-,TGCGCCAGCAGCTTGGACCCCACAGATACGCAGTATTTT,CASSLDPTDTQYF
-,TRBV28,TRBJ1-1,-,TGTGCCAGCCGAGGCAGGAACCCCAACACTGAAGCTTTCTTT,CASRGRNPNTEAFF
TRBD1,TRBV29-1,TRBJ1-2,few,TGCAGCGTGCGTGCAGGGGGAGATGGCTACACCTTC,CSVRAGGDGYTF
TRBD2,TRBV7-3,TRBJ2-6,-,TGTGCCAGCAGCCCCTTAGCGGGGGTTTTCTCTGGGGCCAACGTCCTGACTTTC,CASSPLAGVFSGANVLTF
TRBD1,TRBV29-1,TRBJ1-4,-,TGCAGCGTCCCCGGGACAGATAATGAAAAACTGTTTTTT,CSVPGTDNEKLFF
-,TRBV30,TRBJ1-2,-,TGTGCCTGGAGTGTTCGGGGCCAGGTACCCTATGGCTACACCTTC,CAWSVRGQVPYGYTF
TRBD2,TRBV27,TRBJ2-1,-,TGTGCCAGCAGTTTTGCGGGAGCCGGATACAATGAGCAGTTCTTC,CASSFAGAGYNEQFF
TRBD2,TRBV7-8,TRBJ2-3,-,TGTGCCAGCAGCTTAAGCGGGGGAGGGGGCACAGATACGCAGTATTTT,CASSLSGGGGTDTQYF
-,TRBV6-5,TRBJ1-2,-,TGTGCCAGCACCCCCACGCCGGTTATGGGCTACACCTTC,CASTPTPVMGYTF
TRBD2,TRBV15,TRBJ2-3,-,TGTGCCACCAGCACAAGCGGGGCCAGCGGAGATACGCAGTATTTT,CATSTSGASGDTQYF
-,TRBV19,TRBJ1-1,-,TGTGCCAGTAGTACAGCGAACACTGAAGCTTTCTTT,CASSTANTEAFF
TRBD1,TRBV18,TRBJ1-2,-,TGTGCCAGCTCCCGGACAGGGTCCTATGGCTACACCTTC,CASSRTGSYGYTF
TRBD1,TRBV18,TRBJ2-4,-,TGTGCCAGCTCAACGGACAGGGGATGGGGCAAAAACATTCAGTACTTC,CASSTDRGWGKNIQYF
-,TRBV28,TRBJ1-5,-,TGTGCCAGCAGTCCACAGAAGCAGCCCCAGCATTTT,CASSPQKQPQHF